This T cell receptor (beta chain) came from a study of blood T cells in healthy people across ages. This CDR3 is 14 amino acids long. Trimming shortened V by 4 bases and J by 4 bases, and 11 bases separated the two germline ends. Germline V CDR1 and CDR2: DFQATT, SNEGSKA (reference sequence). Using a J-beta primer mix together with a sample-barcoded 5' primer, a second PCR was run for roughly 6 to 12 cycles. TCRdb processed the 5' RACE reads anew with MiXCR; each CDR3 protein has one entry. The table shows some 880,000 distinct CDR3 sequences, with 36% occurring only once. The chain combines TRBV20-1 with TRBJ1-6; D may be TRBD1 (5 bases). Sequenced input: blood. The sequence was obtained from a man between 18 and 29 years old in good health. The DNA of the CDR3 is TGCAGTGCTACCCAGACAGCATATAATTCACCCCTCCACTTT. It is translated as CSATQTAYNSPLHF.